This T cell receptor beta chain is from a study of chemoradiotherapy in HPV16-positive cancers. Generated by immunoSEQ multiplex PCR, the TCRdb table keeps only in-frame clones and is missing some. Of about 14,000 clones listed, 65% to 75% were seen once; the top ten hold under 10%. Deletions cut 1 base from V and 1 base from J, with 7 bases between. Germline CDR1 reads SGHTA; CDR2 reads FQGTGA. This CDR3 is built from 15 residues. Collection took place from a patient who underwent chemoradiotherapy. The TCR was taken from a human donor with HPV-associated anogenital cancer. The rearrangement uses TRBV7-3 and TRBJ2-2; D is ambiguous. In DNA form, the CDR3 reads TGTGCCAGCAGCTTAAGTAACCGGAACACCGGGGAGCTGTTTTTT. This sequence encodes CASSLSNRNTGELFF.